This T cell receptor beta chain originates from a study of blood T cell repertoires in COVID-19. Study at large: Sample material is recorded as cDNA or gDNA derived from T cells, B-cell-depleted T cells, or PBMCs.

The protocol was immunoSEQ multiplex PCR, while the TCRdb copy is restricted to in-frame clones and leaves out a portion. The sample holds nearly 250,000 clones, almost 85% seen once. The specimen was peripheral blood. This sequence was found in an elderly woman with acute or convalescent COVID-19.

The CDR3 protein is CATTGTGNNEQFF. The CDR3 DNA reads TGTGCCACCACCGGGACAGGGAACAATGAGCAGTTCTTC. The genes are TRBV24-1 and TRBJ2-1; 9 nucleotides agree with TRBD1. The germline V gene encodes CDR1 KGHDR and CDR2 SFDVKD. The CDR3 is 13 amino acids. V lost 8 bases to trimming and J lost 5 bases; unmatched junction nucleotides: 3.